This T cell receptor beta chain was sequenced during a study of cytomegalovirus exposure and HLA in healthy donors. With 60 Vbeta and 13 Jbeta primers, the PCR was carried out. Some clones are missing from TCRdb's copy, which holds only in-frame ones; the method was immunoSEQ multiplex PCR. The table lists about 160,000 clones, 81% of them singletons. The sequencing input was PBMCs. This sequence originates from a young woman in good health and CMV-seronegative.

The chain's CDR3 is CASSSGTGGLYEQYF. The CDR3 DNA reads as TGCGCCAGCAGCTCCGGGACAGGGGGCCTCTACGAGCAGTACTTC. J is TRBJ2-7 and V is TRBV5-1; 12 bases fit TRBD1. V trimming: 3 bases; J trimming: 3 bases; junction bases outside the gene matches: 4. CDR1 is SGHRS, CDR2 YFSETQ, per germline. The CDR3 is 15 amino acids.